This T cell receptor beta chain was profiled in a study of radiotherapy plus CTLA-4 blockade in lung cancer. Clones were sequenced by immunoSEQ multiplex PCR, and TCRdb holds only the in-frame ones, with some missing. The data contain about 110,000 clones, over 65% of them singletons. The CDR3 totals 15 residues. Germline V gene data show CDR1 as MNHNS and CDR2 as SASEGT. V was pared by 2 bases and J by 7 bases, with 12 bases between. The chain uses TRBV6-1 and TRBJ1-6; possibly TRBD1 for D (6 bases). Sequencing used peripheral blood, obtained from a patient treated with radiotherapy plus ipilimumab. This sequence was found in a human donor with non-small cell lung cancer that progressed on radiotherapy plus ipilimumab. Some clones in this sample may be carry-over from other donors' samples. The CDR3 spells CASSESAGANSPLHF. For the CDR3, the DNA is TGTGCCAGCAGTGAATCCGCAGGGGCAAATTCACCCCTCCACTTT.